What follows is one T cell receptor beta chain and its context. Trimming shortened V by 4 bases and J by 7 bases, and 20 bases separated the two germline ends. The CDR3 runs to 15 residues. From germline, CDR1 is LGHNA and CDR2 YNFKEQ. TCRdb used MiXCR to reprocess the 5' RACE reads, holding one entry per CDR3 protein. Here the sample spans some 9,000 distinct CDR3 sequences, less than 60% being singletons. Tregs were sorted as CD4+CD25+CD127-/low cells. The specimen was Tregs sorted from a lymph node. V usage is TRBV4-2 and J usage is TRBJ2-7; TRBD1 or TRBD2 may be the D gene (7 bases each). The receptor was isolated from a female donor with breast cancer. The CDR3 coding sequence is TGTGCCAGCAGCCGATCCAGGGGGGGAACTGGAGAGCAGTACTTC. Encoded protein: CASSRSRGGTGEQYF.